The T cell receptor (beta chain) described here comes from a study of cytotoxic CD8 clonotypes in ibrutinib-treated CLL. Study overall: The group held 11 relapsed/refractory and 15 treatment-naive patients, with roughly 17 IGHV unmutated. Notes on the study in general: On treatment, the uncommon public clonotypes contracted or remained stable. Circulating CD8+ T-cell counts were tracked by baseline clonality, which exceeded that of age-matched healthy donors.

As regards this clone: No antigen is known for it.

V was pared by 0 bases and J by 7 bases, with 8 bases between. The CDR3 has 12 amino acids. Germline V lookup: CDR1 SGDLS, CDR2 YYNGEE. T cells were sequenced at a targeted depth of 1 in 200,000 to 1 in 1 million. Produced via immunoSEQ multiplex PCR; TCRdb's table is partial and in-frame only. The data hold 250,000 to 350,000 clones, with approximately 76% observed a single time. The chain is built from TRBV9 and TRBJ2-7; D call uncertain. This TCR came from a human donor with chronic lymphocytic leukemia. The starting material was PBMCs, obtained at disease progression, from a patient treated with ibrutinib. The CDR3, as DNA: TGTGCCAGCAGCGTAGAAGGGCGAGAGCAGTACTTC. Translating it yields CASSVEGREQYF.